This T cell receptor (beta chain) was captured by sequencing in a study of blood T cell repertoires in COVID-19. Study information: Some COVID-19 samples were acute and others convalescent; all came from the United States, Italy and Spain. Sample material is recorded as cDNA or gDNA derived from T cells, B-cell-depleted T cells, or PBMCs.

Authors' methods: Amplifying reference gene primers gave estimates of nucleated cell counts. Libraries were prepared by immunoSEQ multiplex PCR; TCRdb keeps only in-frame clonotypes and omits some of them. V, J and clone size reflect that table, while D and trimming were determined from the DNA. The sample includes tens of thousands of clones, roughly 86% of them seen just once. From germline, CDR1 is KGHSH and CDR2 LQKENI. Deletions cut 1 base from V and 2 bases from J, with 9 bases between. CDR3 length: 14 amino acids. Material: peripheral blood. This chain uses TRBV18 with TRBJ2-7, with D possibly being TRBD2 (6 bases). This clonotype originated in a woman over 75 with acute or convalescent COVID-19. CDR3 nucleotides: TGTGCCAGCTCACCACAGGGGAGGACCTACGAGCAGTACTTC. The encoded protein is CASSPQGRTYEQYF.